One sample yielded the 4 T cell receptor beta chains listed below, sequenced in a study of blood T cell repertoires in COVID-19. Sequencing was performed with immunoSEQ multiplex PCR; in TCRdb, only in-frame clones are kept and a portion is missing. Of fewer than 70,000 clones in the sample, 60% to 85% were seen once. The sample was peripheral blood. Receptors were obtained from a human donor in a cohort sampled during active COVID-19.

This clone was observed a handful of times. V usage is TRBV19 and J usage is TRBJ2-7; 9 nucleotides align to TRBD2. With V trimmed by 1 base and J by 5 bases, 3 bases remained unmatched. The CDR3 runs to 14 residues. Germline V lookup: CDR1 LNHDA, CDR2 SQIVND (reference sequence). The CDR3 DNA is TGTGCCAGTAGTATAGGGGGACTAGCTAACGAGCAGTACTTC. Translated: CASSIGGLANEQYF.

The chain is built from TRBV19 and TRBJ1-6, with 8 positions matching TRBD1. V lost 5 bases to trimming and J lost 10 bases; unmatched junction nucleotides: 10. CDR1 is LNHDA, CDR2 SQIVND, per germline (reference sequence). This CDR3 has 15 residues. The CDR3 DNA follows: TGTGCCAGTAGTGTCGTTGGACAGGGATCCTCACCCCTCCACTTT. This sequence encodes CASSVVGQGSSPLHF.

The CDR3 DNA sequence: TGCGCCAGCAGCCAAGATCGCGGAGTCGGCTACGAGCAGTACTTC. Amino acids: CASSQDRGVGYEQYF. The chain carries TRBV4-3 and TRBJ2-7; unclear D gene. This CDR3 is built from 15 residues. Germline V gene sequence: CDR1 LGHNA, CDR2 YSLEER. Trimming took off 0 bases at V and 3 bases at J, with 12 bases between the two ends.

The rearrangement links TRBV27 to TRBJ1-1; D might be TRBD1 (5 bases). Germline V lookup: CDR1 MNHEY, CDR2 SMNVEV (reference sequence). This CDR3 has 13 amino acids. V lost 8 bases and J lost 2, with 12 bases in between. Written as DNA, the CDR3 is TGTGCCAGCGGGGGACTAATAAACACTGAAGCTTTCTTT. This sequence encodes CASGGLINTEAFF.